The present T cell receptor beta chain was sequenced within a study of shared clonotypes between healthy human individuals. Germline CDR1 SEHNR, CDR2 FQNEAQ (reference sequence). Trimming removed 5 bases at V and 1 base at J, with 9 bases between. There are 14 residues in the CDR3. Produced via immunoSEQ multiplex PCR; TCRdb's table is partial and in-frame only. The sample shows some 660,000 clones, approximately 73% of them seen only once. V and J are TRBV7-9 and TRBJ1-5; D gene unclear. The clonotype was recovered from a woman aged 25 to 39 in good health. Sequenced material: memory CD4+ T cells sorted from blood. Sample subset: CD45RA-negative fraction. The CDR3 DNA follows: TGTGCCAGCAGCGCCGGAACCAGCAATCAGCCCCAGCATTTT. Translating gives CASSAGTSNQPQHF.